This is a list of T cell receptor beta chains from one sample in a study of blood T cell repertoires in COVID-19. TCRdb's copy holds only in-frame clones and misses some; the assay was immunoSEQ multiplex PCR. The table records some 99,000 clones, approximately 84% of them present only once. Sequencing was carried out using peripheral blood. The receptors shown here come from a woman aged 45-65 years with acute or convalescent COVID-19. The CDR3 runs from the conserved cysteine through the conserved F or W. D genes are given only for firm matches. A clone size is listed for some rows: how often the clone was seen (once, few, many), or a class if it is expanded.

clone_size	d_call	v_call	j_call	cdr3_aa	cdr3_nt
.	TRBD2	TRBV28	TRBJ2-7	CASSFAGAYEQYF	TGTGCCAGCAGTTTTGCGGGGGCCTACGAGCAGTACTTC
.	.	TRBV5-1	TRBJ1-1	CASSSGQEHRDMSREAFF	TGCGCCAGCAGCTCGGGACAAGAACACAGGGATATGAGCCGAGAAGCTTTCTTT
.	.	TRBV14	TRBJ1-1	CASSQGQNTEAFF	TGTGCCAGCAGCCAAGGGCAGAACACTGAAGCTTTCTTT
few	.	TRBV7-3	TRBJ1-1	CASSPRGGESAFF	TGTGCCAGCAGTCCTAGGGGGGGTGAGTCAGCTTTCTTT
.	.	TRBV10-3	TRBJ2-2	CAISESNSTNTGELFF	TGTGCCATCAGTGAGTCGAACAGTACGAACACCGGGGAGCTGTTTTTT
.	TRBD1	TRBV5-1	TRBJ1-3	CASSWGQGAGNTIYF	TGCGCCAGCAGCTGGGGACAGGGGGCTGGAAACACCATATATTTT
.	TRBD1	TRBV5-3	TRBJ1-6	CARSPGQGAIDSPLHF	TGTGCCAGAAGCCCAGGACAGGGGGCGATTGATTCACCCCTCCACTTT
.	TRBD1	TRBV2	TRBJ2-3	CASRAGQVTDTQYF	TGTGCCAGCAGGGCGGGACAGGTGACAGATACGCAGTATTTT
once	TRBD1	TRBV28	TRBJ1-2	CASSRQGNGYTF	TGTGCCAGTTCTAGACAGGGTAACGGCTACACCTTC
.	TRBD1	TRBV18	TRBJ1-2	CASSPETGIRYGYTF	TGTGCCAGCTCGCCAGAGACAGGGATACGCTATGGCTACACCTTC
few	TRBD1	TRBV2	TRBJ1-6	CASTPQGADSPLHF	TGTGCCAGCACCCCCCAGGGGGCGGATTCACCCCTCCACTTT
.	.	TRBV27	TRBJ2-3	CASRLDGTGLDTQYF	TGTGCCAGCAGACTCGACGGAACCGGGTTAGATACGCAGTATTTT
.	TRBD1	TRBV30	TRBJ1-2	CAWVTGYGYTF	TGTGCCTGGGTGACAGGGTACGGCTACACCTTC
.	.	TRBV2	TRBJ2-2	CASSGQSNTGELFF	TGTGCCAGCAGCGGACAGTCGAACACCGGGGAGCTGTTTTTT
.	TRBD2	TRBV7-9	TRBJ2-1	CASSQSSGGARNEQFF	TGTGCCAGCAGCCAATCCAGCGGGGGGGCCCGCAATGAGCAGTTCTTC
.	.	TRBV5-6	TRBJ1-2	CASSPTTARYGYTF	TGTGCCAGCAGCCCAACCACCGCGCGATATGGCTACACCTTC
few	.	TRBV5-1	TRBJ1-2	CASSPNMGTSYYGYTF	TGCGCCAGCAGCCCTAACATGGGGACAAGCTATTATGGCTACACCTTC
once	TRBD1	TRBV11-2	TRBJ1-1	CASSSWTGKNTEAFF	TGTGCCAGCAGCTCTTGGACAGGGAAGAACACTGAAGCTTTCTTT
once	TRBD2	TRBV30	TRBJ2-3	CAWNGPAGESTDTQYF	TGTGCCTGGAATGGACCAGCGGGGGAGAGCACAGATACGCAGTATTTT
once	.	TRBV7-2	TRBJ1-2	CASSLGQKFGYTF	TGTGCCAGCAGCTTAGGGCAGAAGTTTGGCTACACCTTC
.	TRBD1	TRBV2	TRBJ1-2	CARGDRSYGYTF	TGTGCCAGGGGGGACAGGAGCTATGGCTACACCTTC
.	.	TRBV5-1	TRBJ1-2	CASSRQASYGYTF	TGCGCCAGCAGCCGACAGGCAAGCTATGGCTACACCTTC
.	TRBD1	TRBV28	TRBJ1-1	CASSPASTGRHTEAFF	TGTGCCAGCAGCCCTGCCTCGACAGGGAGGCACACTGAAGCTTTCTTT
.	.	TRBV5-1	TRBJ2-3	CASSLTGGADTQYF	TGCGCCAGCAGCTTGACAGGGGGGGCAGATACGCAGTATTTT